A selection of T cell receptor beta chains follows, all from one sample in a study of glioma-infiltrating T cells. TCRdb re-called the multiplex PCR reads through MiXCR, storing one row per CDR3 protein. The data show a few hundred thousand distinct CDR3 sequences, with about 40% seen just once and about 12% held by the top ten. What was sequenced was glioma tissue, nonneoplastic brain tissue, or PBMCs (not recorded which). The receptor set was obtained from a human donor with low-grade glioma or glioblastoma, undergoing nonglioma brain surgery, or in good health (not recorded which). Each CDR3 is given with its conserved first and last residue. The order of the fields is J gene, V gene, clone size, D gene, CDR3 protein, CDR3 DNA. D genes are given only for firm matches. A clone size is listed for some rows: how often the clone was seen (once, few, many), or a class if it is expanded.

>TRBJ1-2|TRBV27|many|TRBD1
CASSFRQGWGYGYTF
TGTGCCAGCAGTTTCCGACAGGGGTGGGGCTATGGCTACACCTTC
>TRBJ2-5|TRBV20-1|once|TRBD2
CSARDSTSGTGETQYF
TGCAGTGCTAGAGATAGTACTAGCGGGACCGGGGAGACCCAGTACTTC
>TRBJ2-1|TRBV5-1|NA|NA
CASSLLGAGYNEQFF
TGCGCCAGCAGCTTGCTAGGGGCCGGCTACAATGAGCAGTTCTTC
>TRBJ1-1|TRBV20-1|many|NA
CSARSGSPAFF
TGCAGTGCTAGATCGGGCAGCCCTGCTTTCTTT
>TRBJ2-2|TRBV4-2|NA|TRBD1
CASSQGTGDNTGELFF
TGTGCCAGCAGCCAAGGGACAGGTGATAACACCGGGGAGCTGTTTTTT
>TRBJ2-1|TRBV20-1|many|NA
CSASLDRDSSNEQFF
TGCAGTGCTTCTTTGGACCGAGACTCGTCGAATGAGCAGTTCTTC
>TRBJ1-1|TRBV20-1|few|NA
CSASPGAPLLTEAFF
TGCAGTGCTAGTCCAGGGGCCCCCCTTCTTACTGAAGCTTTCTTT
>TRBJ2-5|TRBV19|few|TRBD1
CASSSPDRPRETQYF
TGTGCCAGTAGTAGCCCGGACAGGCCCAGGGAGACCCAGTACTTC
>TRBJ2-5|TRBV15|many|NA
CATSRPSTGSETQYF
TGTGCCACCAGCAGACCTAGTACAGGGTCCGAGACCCAGTACTTC
>TRBJ2-7|TRBV20-1|NA|TRBD2
CSAMTSGSIYEQYF
TGCAGTGCAATGACTAGCGGGAGTATTTACGAGCAGTACTTC
>TRBJ2-1|TRBV15|NA|NA
CATIRLGENEQFF
TGTGCCACCATCAGGTTAGGAGAAAATGAGCAGTTCTTC
>TRBJ1-1|TRBV29-1|NA|TRBD1
CSIRGQGHTEAFF
TGCAGCATTCGAGGACAGGGCCACACTGAAGCTTTCTTT
>TRBJ1-1|TRBV7-3|few|NA
CASSPGGAEAFF
TGTGCCAGCAGCCCTGGAGGGGCTGAAGCTTTCTTT
>TRBJ2-7|TRBV25-1|few|NA
CATPARADEQYF
TGTGCCACCCCCGCCCGGGCCGACGAGCAGTACTTC
>TRBJ2-3|TRBV20-1|few|NA
CSARGQGRGTDTQYF
TGCAGTGCTAGGGGGCAGGGCCGGGGAACAGATACGCAGTATTTT
>TRBJ2-7|TRBV6-1|NA|NA
CASSPRGSPDEQYF
TGTGCCAGCAGTCCCCGGGGATCGCCCGACGAGCAGTACTTC
>TRBJ2-1|TRBV18|once|NA
CASSPSSRMVGEQFF
TGTGCCAGCTCACCATCGAGCCGGATGGTTGGTGAGCAGTTCTTC
>TRBJ1-1|TRBV20-1|few|NA
CSASSWGENTEAFF
TGCAGTGCTAGTTCTTGGGGGGAGAACACTGAAGCTTTCTTT
>TRBJ2-7|TRBV2|NA|NA
CASSGSGGPREQYF
TGTGCCAGCAGTGGAAGCGGCGGGCCGAGGGAGCAGTACTTC
>TRBJ2-5|TRBV20-1|NA|NA
CIAVGGGRDLLETQYF
TGCATTGCTGTTGGTGGGGGAAGGGATCTTCTGGAGACCCAGTACTTC
>TRBJ2-1|TRBV7-2|NA|NA
CASNLNRVPNEQFF
TGTGCCAGCAACTTAAACAGGGTTCCCAATGAGCAGTTCTTC
>TRBJ2-7|TRBV4-1|NA|NA
CASSQTGFYEQYF
TGCGCCAGCAGCCAAACAGGCTTCTACGAGCAGTACTTC
>TRBJ2-3|TRBV10-3|NA|NA
CALGRDRSTDTQYF
TGTGCCCTGGGGCGGGACCGAAGCACAGATACGCAGTATTTT
>TRBJ1-2|TRBV20-1|NA|NA
CSAYTNGGYTF
TGCAGTGCGTACACCAACGGGGGCTACACCTTC
>TRBJ2-7|TRBV10-3|few|TRBD1
CAISRTGGYEQYF
TGTGCCATCAGTCGTACAGGGGGATACGAGCAGTACTTC
>TRBJ1-3|TRBV9|NA|NA
CASSVAGVRGNTIYF
TGTGCCAGCAGCGTAGCTGGTGTCCGCGGAAACACCATATATTTT
>TRBJ2-3|TRBV5-1|NA|NA
CASSWTRRPGAPTDTQYF
TGCGCCAGCAGCTGGACCCGGAGGCCAGGGGCACCCACAGATACGCAGTATTTT
>TRBJ2-1|TRBV6-1|many|TRBD1
CASSERGGQGKHNEQFF
TGTGCCAGCAGTGAAAGAGGGGGACAGGGCAAACACAATGAGCAGTTCTTC
>TRBJ2-7|TRBV19|few|TRBD1
CASSRGTAYEQYF
TGTGCCAGTAGCCGTGGGACAGCCTACGAGCAGTACTTC
>TRBJ2-7|TRBV12-3/TRBV12-4|few|NA
CASPGLTF
TGTGCCAGCCCAGGTCTTACCTTC
>TRBJ2-3|TRBV5-1|NA|NA
CASKRDTQDTQYF
TGCGCCAGCAAAAGGGACACACAAGATACGCAGTATTTT
>TRBJ2-3|TRBV15|many|NA
CATSRERVSSTDTQYF
TGTGCCACCAGCAGAGAGAGGGTCAGCAGCACAGATACGCAGTATTTT
>TRBJ1-1|TRBV25-1|few|NA
CASSLTGNTEVFF
TGTGCCAGCAGTCTAACAGGGAACACTGAAGTTTTCTTT
>TRBJ1-3|TRBV28|few|TRBD1
CASSLWGQGARRSGNTIYF
TGTGCCAGCAGTTTATGGGGACAGGGGGCGCGCCGCTCTGGAAACACCATATATTTT
>TRBJ1-5|TRBV4-1|NA|NA
CASSPDSYSNQPQHF
TGCGCCAGCAGCCCGGACAGTTATAGCAATCAGCCCCAGCATTTT
>TRBJ1-1|TRBV20-1|many|NA
CSARVIALNTEAFF
TGCAGTGCTAGAGTTATCGCTCTGAACACTGAAGCTTTCTTT
>TRBJ2-2|TRBV7-3|NA|TRBD2
CASSPTSGYTGELFF
TGTGCCAGCAGCCCAACTAGCGGTTACACCGGGGAGCTGTTTTTT
>TRBJ2-5|TRBV15|once|NA
CATNRVGGEETQYF
TGTGCCACCAACAGAGTCGGGGGCGAGGAGACCCAGTACTTC
>TRBJ1-2|TRBV20-1|many|NA
CSARFQGPNYGYTF
TGCAGTGCTAGATTTCAGGGCCCTAACTATGGCTACACCTTC
>TRBJ2-3|TRBV5-4|NA|NA
CASSLVGGSDTQYF
TGTGCCAGCAGCTTAGTCGGAGGTTCAGATACGCAGTATTTT
>TRBJ2-3|TRBV6-1|many|NA
CASREGQALDTQYF
TGTGCCAGCAGGGAAGGACAAGCACTTGATACGCAGTATTTT
>TRBJ2-3|TRBV6-5|NA|TRBD2
CASSILAGTDTKYF
TGTGCCAGCAGCATACTAGCGGGCACAGATACGAAGTATTTT
>TRBJ1-1|TRBV11-3|few|NA
CASSFSGQMNTEAFF
TGTGCCAGCAGCTTTTCTGGACAGATGAACACTGAAGCTTTCTTT
>TRBJ2-5|TRBV7-2|NA|NA
CASSWARQIQETQYF
TGTGCCAGCAGCTGGGCACGACAGATCCAAGAGACCCAGTACTTC
>TRBJ2-7|TRBV20-1|few|TRBD2
CSAREPRLASEQYF
TGCAGTGCTAGAGAACCGAGACTAGCGTCCGAGCAGTACTTC